This TCR beta chain is from a study of blood T cells in healthy people across ages. Through a sample-barcoded 5' primer and a J-beta primer mix, a second PCR was run for roughly 7 to 11 cycles. TCRdb fed the 5' RACE reads into MiXCR, producing one record per CDR3 protein. The sample consists of roughly 830,000 distinct CDR3 sequences, approximately 59% of them appearing once. Germline V gives CDR1 MGHRA, CDR2 YSYEKL. Between the trimmed V and J ends, which lost 1 base and 11 bases, there was a span of 12 bases. This CDR3 is built from 13 residues. The source of this sequence is a young man in good health. The J gene is TRBJ2-1, the V gene TRBV4-1, with D possibly being TRBD1 or TRBD2 (6 bases each). Input material: blood. CDR3 region: CASSQVGGNKQFF. The CDR3 coding sequence is TGCGCCAGCAGCCAAGTAGGGGGGAACAAGCAGTTCTTC.